These T cell receptor beta chains were read from a single sample in a study of blood T cell repertoires in COVID-19. Measured with immunoSEQ multiplex PCR; TCRdb has only the in-frame clones, and not every one. The sample contains hundreds of thousands of clones, 88% of which appear only once. Sample: peripheral blood. Receptors originate from a woman aged 45-60 years with active or convalescent COVID-19. The CDR3 runs from the conserved cysteine through the conserved F or W. The order of the fields is clone size, J gene, D gene, V gene, CDR3 protein, CDR3 DNA. The D gene is left open where the match is weak. Some rows mark clone size as missing; the rest say once, few, many or name a class of expanded clone.

>few|TRBJ1-1|TRBD1|TRBV5-4
CASSLARDRGLATEAFF
TGTGCCAGCAGCTTGGCCCGGGACAGGGGGCTGGCCACTGAAGCTTTCTTT
>once|TRBJ2-7|-|TRBV6-6
CASSLTGRAVEEQYF
TGTGCCAGCAGTTTAACGGGCAGGGCTGTAGAGGAGCAGTACTTC
>-|TRBJ1-1|TRBD1|TRBV4-1
CASSQGSTRDSMNTEAFF
TGCGCCAGCAGCCAAGGTTCTACTAGGGACAGCATGAACACTGAAGCTTTCTTT
>-|TRBJ1-1|-|TRBV29-1
CSVGVPNTEAFF
TGCAGCGTTGGAGTCCCGAACACTGAAGCTTTCTTT
>-|TRBJ1-5|-|TRBV10-3
CAISEDNNQPQHF
TGTGCCATCAGTGAGGACAACAATCAGCCCCAGCATTTT
>once|TRBJ2-2|TRBD2|TRBV10-1
CASSEGLAGTTGELFF
TGCGCCAGCAGTGAGGGACTAGCGGGGACCACCGGGGAGCTGTTTTTT
>-|TRBJ1-5|-|TRBV30
CAWSVLSSNQPQHF
TGTGCCTGGAGTGTATTGAGTAGCAATCAGCCCCAGCATTTT
>-|TRBJ2-4|-|TRBV7-9
CASSLFRSTNIQYF
TGTGCCAGCAGCTTGTTTCGGTCTACAAACATTCAGTACTTC
>-|TRBJ1-1|TRBD1|TRBV4-3
CASSQDRGPEGTEAFF
TGCGCCAGCAGCCAGGACAGGGGGCCGGAGGGCACTGAAGCTTTCTTT
>-|TRBJ2-1|TRBD2|TRBV3-1/TRBV3-2
CASSPSGGGAYEQFF
TGTGCCAGCAGCCCTAGTGGCGGGGGGGCGTATGAGCAGTTCTTC
>-|TRBJ1-1|-|TRBV7-2
CASSLTGGSLTEAFF
TGTGCCAGCAGCTTAACGGGCGGGAGTCTGACTGAAGCTTTCTTT
>-|TRBJ1-5|TRBD1|TRBV7-2
CASSAGTASNQPQHF
TGTGCCAGCAGTGCCGGGACAGCTAGCAATCAGCCCCAGCATTTT
>-|TRBJ1-1|TRBD1|TRBV28
CASSLEGAVTEAFF
TGTGCCAGCAGTTTGGAGGGGGCGGTTACTGAAGCTTTCTTT
>-|TRBJ2-3|TRBD1|TRBV29-1
CSVEGDSRSSTDTQYF
TGCAGCGTTGAAGGGGACAGTCGATCTAGCACAGATACGCAGTATTTT
>-|TRBJ2-3|-|TRBV5-6
CASSQLTVSTDTQYF
TGTGCCAGCAGCCAGCTTACAGTTAGCACAGATACGCAGTATTTT
>-|TRBJ2-7|TRBD1|TRBV30
CAWGQAPYEQYF
TGTGCCTGGGGACAGGCGCCCTACGAGCAGTACTTC
>-|TRBJ1-1|-|TRBV2
CASSVRSIAAEAFF
TGTGCCAGCAGTGTCAGGTCCATCGCTGCTGAAGCTTTCTTT
>-|TRBJ1-2|-|TRBV6-6
CASNGGGYYGYTF
TGTGCCAGCAACGGGGGGGGCTACTATGGCTACACCTTC
>-|TRBJ1-2|TRBD1|TRBV5-1
CASSPEGTGDGYTF
TGCGCCAGCAGCCCGGAAGGGACAGGGGATGGCTACACCTTC
>-|TRBJ1-1|-|TRBV5-1
CASSSTPDRTEAFF
TGCGCCAGCAGCTCGACCCCCGACAGAACTGAAGCTTTCTTT
>-|TRBJ1-2|-|TRBV19
CASSNRNSYGYTF
TGTGCCAGTAGTAACAGGAATTCCTATGGCTACACCTTC
>-|TRBJ2-1|TRBD2|TRBV5-1
CASSLGGLAGVRASSYNEQFF
TGCGCCAGCAGCTTGGGCGGACTAGCGGGAGTAAGGGCCAGCTCCTACAATGAGCAGTTCTTC
>-|TRBJ1-1|-|TRBV5-6
CASSLTGLKYTEAFF
TGTGCCAGCAGTCTAACAGGGTTGAAGTACACTGAAGCTTTCTTT
>-|TRBJ1-1|TRBD1|TRBV7-2
CASRRQGTPEAFF
TGTGCCAGCAGACGACAGGGTACCCCTGAAGCTTTCTTT
>-|TRBJ1-3|-|TRBV6-5
CASSYFGEGLGNTIYF
TGTGCCAGCAGTTACTTCGGGGAGGGCCTTGGAAACACCATATATTTT
>-|TRBJ2-1|TRBD2|TRBV2
CASSEPRGIYNEQFF
TGTGCCAGCAGTGAACCGCGGGGGATCTACAATGAGCAGTTCTTC
>once|TRBJ1-6|TRBD1|TRBV30
CAWSTGTGSSPLHF
TGTGCCTGGAGTACCGGGACAGGGAGTTCACCCCTCCACTTT
>-|TRBJ1-5|-|TRBV10-3
CAITQGSNQPQHF
TGTGCCATCACCCAGGGTAGCAATCAGCCCCAGCATTTT
>-|TRBJ1-1|-|TRBV16
CASSQSGGGGTEAFF
TGTGCCAGCAGCCAAAGCGGGGGAGGGGGTACTGAAGCTTTCTTT
>-|TRBJ2-1|-|TRBV6-5
CASATTGTYNEQFF
TGTGCCAGCGCTACTACAGGGACCTACAATGAGCAGTTCTTC
>-|TRBJ1-1|TRBD1|TRBV29-1
CSVDRDRGFRAFF
TGCAGCGTAGACCGGGACAGGGGGTTTCGAGCTTTCTTT
>-|TRBJ1-5|-|TRBV6-5
CASSRRQGNQPQHF
TGTGCCAGCAGTCGTCGACAGGGCAATCAGCCCCAGCATTTT
>-|TRBJ1-6|-|TRBV21-1
CASSIEQDRGSPLHF
TGTGCCAGCAGCATAGAACAGGACAGGGGTTCACCCCTCCACTTT
>-|TRBJ1-4|TRBD1|TRBV7-9
CASSLMTGRADEKLFF
TGTGCCAGCAGCTTGATGACAGGGCGAGCTGATGAAAAACTGTTTTTT
>-|TRBJ1-5|-|TRBV6-5
CASSPQGRNQPQHF
TGTGCCAGCAGCCCCCAGGGTCGCAATCAGCCCCAGCATTTT
>-|TRBJ2-7|TRBD2|TRBV5-1
CASSTTAGGPYEQYF
TGCGCCAGCAGCACCACAGCGGGAGGGCCCTACGAGCAGTACTTC
>-|TRBJ2-1|-|TRBV10-2
CASSRLDNEQFF
TGCGCCAGCAGTCGTCTCGACAATGAGCAGTTCTTC
>few|TRBJ1-2|-|TRBV20-1
CSARVDYGYTF
TGCAGTGCTAGAGTAGACTATGGCTACACCTTC
>-|TRBJ2-1|-|TRBV7-2
CASSARYGDRYNEQFF
TGTGCCAGCAGCGCGAGGTACGGGGATAGGTACAATGAGCAGTTCTTC
>-|TRBJ1-1|-|TRBV5-1
CASSLGGANTEAFF
TGCGCCAGCAGCTTAGGAGGGGCTAACACTGAAGCTTTCTTT
>-|TRBJ2-2|TRBD1|TRBV7-9
CASSLGTGTGELFF
TGTGCCAGCAGCTTAGGGACAGGAACCGGGGAGCTGTTTTTT
>-|TRBJ1-1|-|TRBV12-3/TRBV12-4
CASSFREGLTAFF
TGTGCCAGCAGTTTTAGGGAGGGGTTGACAGCTTTCTTT
>-|TRBJ2-2|TRBD2|TRBV29-1
CSAGRGTGELFF
TGCAGCGCCGGGAGGGGGACCGGGGAGCTGTTTTTT
>-|TRBJ1-2|TRBD1|TRBV12-5
CASGTGGNYGYTF
TGTGCTAGTGGGACAGGGGGTAACTATGGCTACACCTTC
>-|TRBJ1-5|-|TRBV7-8
CASSGQGNNQPQHF
TGTGCCAGCTCAGGTCAGGGGAACAATCAGCCCCAGCATTTT
>-|TRBJ1-4|-|TRBV25-1
CASSEAQQGLRELFF
TGTGCCAGCAGTGAAGCTCAACAGGGACTAAGGGAACTGTTTTTT
>-|TRBJ1-6|TRBD1|TRBV7-9
CASSSSRDRGYNSPLHF
TGTGCCAGCAGCTCGTCCCGGGACAGGGGCTATAATTCACCCCTCCACTTT
>-|TRBJ2-7|-|TRBV27
CASSYLGGYDEQYF
TGTGCCAGCAGTTATCTAGGTGGCTACGACGAGCAGTACTTC
>few|TRBJ2-2|TRBD2|TRBV4-2
CASSQDYVKRGKELFF
TGTGCCAGCAGCCAAGATTACGTTAAGCGGGGGAAGGAGCTGTTTTTT
>-|TRBJ1-1|TRBD1|TRBV9
CASSLGQGRNTEAFF
TGTGCCAGCAGCTTGGGACAGGGTAGAAACACTGAAGCTTTCTTT
>-|TRBJ2-7|TRBD2|TRBV6-4
CASSRGLAGLTYEQYF
TGTGCCAGCAGCCGGGGACTAGCGGGACTAACCTACGAGCAGTACTTC
>-|TRBJ1-5|TRBD1|TRBV10-3
CAISADRGGYSNQPQHF
TGTGCCATCAGTGCGGACAGGGGGGGCTATAGCAATCAGCCCCAGCATTTT
>once|TRBJ2-1|TRBD1|TRBV2
CASSDPPDRPAYNEQFF
TGTGCCAGCAGTGACCCACCGGACAGGCCGGCCTACAATGAGCAGTTCTTC